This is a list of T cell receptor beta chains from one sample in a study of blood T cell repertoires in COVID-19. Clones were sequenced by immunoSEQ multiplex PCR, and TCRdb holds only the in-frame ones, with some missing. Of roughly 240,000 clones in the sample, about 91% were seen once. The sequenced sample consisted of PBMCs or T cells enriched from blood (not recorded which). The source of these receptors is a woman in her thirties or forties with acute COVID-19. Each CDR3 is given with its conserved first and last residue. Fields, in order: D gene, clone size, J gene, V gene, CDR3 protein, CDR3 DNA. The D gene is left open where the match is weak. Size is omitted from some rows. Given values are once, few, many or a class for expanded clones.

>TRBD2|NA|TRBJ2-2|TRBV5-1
CASSISGRPNTGELFF
TGCGCCAGCAGTATAAGCGGGAGGCCTAACACCGGGGAGCTGTTTTTT
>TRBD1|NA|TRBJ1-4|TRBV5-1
CASSLASQGGEKLFF
TGCGCCAGCAGCTTGGCTTCCCAGGGGGGTGAAAAACTGTTTTTT
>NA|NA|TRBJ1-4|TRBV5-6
CASSSGVGNEKLFF
TGTGCCAGCAGCTCGGGGGTTGGAAATGAAAAACTGTTTTTT
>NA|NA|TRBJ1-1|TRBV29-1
CSVVGDNTEAFF
TGCAGCGTTGTCGGGGATAACACTGAAGCTTTCTTT
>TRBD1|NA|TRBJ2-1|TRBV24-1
CATSDAGQGVENEQFF
TGTGCCACCAGTGACGCCGGACAGGGAGTTGAGAATGAGCAGTTCTTC
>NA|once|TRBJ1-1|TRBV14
CASSQQGNTEAFF
TGTGCCAGCAGCCAACAGGGGAACACTGAAGCTTTCTTT
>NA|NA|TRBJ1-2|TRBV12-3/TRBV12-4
CASSLEGAYGYTF
TGTGCCAGCAGTTTAGAAGGGGCCTATGGCTACACCTTC
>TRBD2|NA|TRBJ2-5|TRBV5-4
CASSEAAGGRETQYF
TGTGCCAGCAGCGAAGCGGCGGGAGGACGGGAGACCCAGTACTTC
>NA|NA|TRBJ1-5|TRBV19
CASSSSPPGQPQHF
TGTGCCAGTAGCTCATCCCCCCCCGGTCAGCCCCAGCATTTT
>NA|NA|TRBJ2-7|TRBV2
CASLLKKDFYEQYF
TGTGCCAGCCTCCTAAAGAAGGACTTTTACGAGCAGTACTTC
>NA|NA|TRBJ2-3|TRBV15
CATSRASTDTQYF
TGTGCCACCAGCAGAGCTAGCACAGATACGCAGTATTTT
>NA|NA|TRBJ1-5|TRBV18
CASSPLGTGNNQPQHF
TGTGCCAGCTCACCCCTCGGCACAGGGAACAATCAGCCCCAGCATTTT
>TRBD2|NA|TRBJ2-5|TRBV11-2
CASSSSSGRAEGTQYF
TGTGCCAGCAGTTCATCTAGCGGGAGGGCTGAAGGGACCCAGTACTTC
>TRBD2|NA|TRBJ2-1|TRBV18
CASSPIGTSGGPSSYNEQFF
TGTGCCAGCTCACCCATTGGGACTAGCGGGGGCCCGAGCTCCTACAATGAGCAGTTCTTC
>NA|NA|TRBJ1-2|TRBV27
CASRPPTPAGGGGYTF
TGTGCCAGCCGCCCCCCGACCCCCGCCGGGGGGGGTGGCTACACCTTC
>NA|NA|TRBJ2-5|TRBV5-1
CASSLGQRETQYF
TGCGCCAGCAGCTTAGGACAGCGAGAGACCCAGTACTTC
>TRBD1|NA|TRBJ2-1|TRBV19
CASLGDSPYNEQFF
TGTGCCAGTCTGGGGGACAGTCCCTACAATGAGCAGTTCTTC
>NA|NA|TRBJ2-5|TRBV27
CASGFRETQYF
TGTGCCAGTGGTTTTCGGGAGACCCAGTACTTC
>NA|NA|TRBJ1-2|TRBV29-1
CSVLGAAYGYTF
TGCAGCGTTCTAGGGGCCGCCTATGGCTACACCTTC
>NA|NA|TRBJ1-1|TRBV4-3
CATSGGSLRTEAFF
TGCGCCACCAGTGGAGGTTCCCTGCGAACTGAAGCTTTCTTT
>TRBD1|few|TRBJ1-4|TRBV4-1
CASSPTPGTGNEKLFF
TGCGCCAGCAGCCCCACCCCCGGGACAGGTAATGAAAAACTGTTTTTT
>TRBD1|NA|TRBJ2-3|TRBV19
CASSIYVTGDDTDTQYF
TGTGCCAGTAGTATCTACGTGACAGGGGATGACACAGATACGCAGTATTTT
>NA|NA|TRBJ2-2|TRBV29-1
CSVEELAAGELFF
TGCAGCGTTGAAGAACTAGCCGCCGGGGAGCTGTTTTTT
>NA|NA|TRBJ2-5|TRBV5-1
CASSINYGNQETQYF
TGCGCCAGCAGCATCAACTACGGGAACCAAGAGACCCAGTACTTC
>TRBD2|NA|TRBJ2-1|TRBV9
CASSVGVVAGGPGNEQFF
TGTGCCAGCAGCGTAGGCGTAGTAGCGGGGGGGCCGGGCAATGAGCAGTTCTTC
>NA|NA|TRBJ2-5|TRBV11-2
CASSLGPGAQETQYF
TGTGCCAGCAGCTTAGGGCCGGGAGCCCAAGAGACCCAGTACTTC
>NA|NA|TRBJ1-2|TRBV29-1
CSVDGGYTF
TGCAGCGTTGACGGGGGCTACACCTTC
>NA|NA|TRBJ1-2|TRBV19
CASSTPRGGGYTF
TGTGCCAGTAGTACCCCTCGGGGGGGCGGCTACACCTTC
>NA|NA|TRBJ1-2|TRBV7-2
CASRTDWSGYTF
TGTGCCAGCAGGACAGATTGGAGTGGCTACACCTTC
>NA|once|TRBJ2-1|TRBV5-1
CASSLGGTGTTSGYNEQFF
TGCGCCAGCAGCTTGGGGGGGACAGGGACGACTAGCGGCTACAATGAGCAGTTCTTC
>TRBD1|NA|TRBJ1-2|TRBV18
CASSPPGTGGRGGYGYTF
TGTGCCAGCTCACCACCTGGGACAGGGGGTCGGGGAGGCTATGGCTACACCTTC
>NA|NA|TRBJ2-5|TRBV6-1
CASSEVPYQETQYF
TGTGCCAGCAGTGAAGTTCCGTACCAAGAGACCCAGTACTTC
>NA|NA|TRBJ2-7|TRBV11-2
CASSLGAGPSYEQYF
TGTGCCAGCAGCTTAGGGGCAGGTCCATCCTACGAGCAGTACTTC
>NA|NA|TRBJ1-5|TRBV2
CASSETVRQPQHF
TGTGCCAGCAGTGAAACCGTCAGGCAGCCCCAGCATTTT
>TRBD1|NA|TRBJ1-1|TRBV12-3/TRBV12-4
CASSSTGGGEAFF
TGTGCCAGCAGTTCGACAGGGGGAGGTGAAGCTTTCTTT
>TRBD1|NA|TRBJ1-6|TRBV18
CASSPGQGALLSYNSPLHF
TGTGCCAGCTCACCAGGACAGGGGGCGCTTCTGTCCTATAATTCACCCCTCCACTTT
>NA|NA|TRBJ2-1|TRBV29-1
CSHRTVSTYEQFF
TGCAGCCACCGGACAGTGTCGACATATGAGCAGTTCTTC
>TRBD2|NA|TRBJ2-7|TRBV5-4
CASSSGLAGTSYEQYF
TGTGCCAGCAGCTCGGGACTAGCGGGGACCTCCTACGAGCAGTACTTC
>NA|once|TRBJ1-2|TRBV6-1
CASSEDRTANYGYTF
TGTGCCAGCAGTGAAGATAGGACAGCAAACTATGGCTACACCTTC
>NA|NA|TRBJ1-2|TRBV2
CASSPDYGYTF
TGTGCCAGCAGTCCCGACTATGGCTACACCTTC
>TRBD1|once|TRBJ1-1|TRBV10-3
CATGQGNTEAFF
TGTGCCACCGGACAGGGGAACACTGAAGCTTTCTTT
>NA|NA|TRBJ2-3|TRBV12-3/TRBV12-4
CASSFGGTDTQYF
TGTGCCAGCAGTTTTGGAGGGACAGATACGCAGTATTTT